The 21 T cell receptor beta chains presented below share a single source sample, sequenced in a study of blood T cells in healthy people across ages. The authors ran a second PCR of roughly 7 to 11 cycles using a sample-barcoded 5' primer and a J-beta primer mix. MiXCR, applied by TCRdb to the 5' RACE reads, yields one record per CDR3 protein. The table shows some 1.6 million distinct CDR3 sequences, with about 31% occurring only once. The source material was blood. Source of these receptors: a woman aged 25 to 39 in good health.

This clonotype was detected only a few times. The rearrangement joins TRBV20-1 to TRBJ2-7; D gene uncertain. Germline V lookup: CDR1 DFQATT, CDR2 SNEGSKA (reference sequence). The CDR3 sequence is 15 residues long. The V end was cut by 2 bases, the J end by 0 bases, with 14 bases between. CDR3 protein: CSARIPSQSSYEQYF. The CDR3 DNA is TGCAGTGCTAGAATTCCGAGCCAAAGCTCCTACGAGCAGTACTTC.

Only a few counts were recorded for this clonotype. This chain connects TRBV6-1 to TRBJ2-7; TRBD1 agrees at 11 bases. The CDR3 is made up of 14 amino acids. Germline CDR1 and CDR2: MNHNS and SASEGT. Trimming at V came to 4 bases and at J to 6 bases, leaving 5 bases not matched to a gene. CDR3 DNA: TGTGCCAGCAGTGCGGACAGGGGGCCTCTCGAGCAGTACTTC. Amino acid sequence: CASSADRGPLEQYF.

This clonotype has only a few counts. The CDR3 region is CASSINRDQATYEQYF. In DNA form, the CDR3 reads TGTGCCAGCAGCATAAACAGGGACCAAGCGACCTACGAGCAGTACTTC. V usage is TRBV9 and J usage is TRBJ2-7; TRBD1 is a possible D gene (6 bases). The V gene's germline CDR1 is SGDLS and CDR2 YYNGEE. The germline V and J ends were trimmed by 4 bases and 2 bases, with 19 bases remaining between them. This CDR3 region has 16 residues.

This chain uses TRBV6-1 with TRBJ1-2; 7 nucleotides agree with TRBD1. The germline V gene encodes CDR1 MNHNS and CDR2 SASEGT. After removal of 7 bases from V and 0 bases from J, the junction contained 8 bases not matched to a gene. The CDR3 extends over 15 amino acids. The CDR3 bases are TGTGCCAGCACGGAACGGACAGGCTCTAACTATGGCTACACCTTC. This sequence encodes CASTERTGSNYGYTF.

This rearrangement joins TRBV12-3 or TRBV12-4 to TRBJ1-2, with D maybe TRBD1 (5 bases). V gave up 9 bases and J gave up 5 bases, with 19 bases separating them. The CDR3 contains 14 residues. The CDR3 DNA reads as TGTGCCAGTAGTAAAGGGGTTTTGAAATATGGCTACACCTTC. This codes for CASSKGVLKYGYTF.

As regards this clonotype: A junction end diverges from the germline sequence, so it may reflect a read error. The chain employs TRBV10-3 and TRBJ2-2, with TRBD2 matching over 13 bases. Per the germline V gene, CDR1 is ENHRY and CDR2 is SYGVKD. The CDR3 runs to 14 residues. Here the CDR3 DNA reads TGTACCATCAAACTAGCGGGAGGGAGCGGGGAGCTGTTTTTT. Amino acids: CTIKLAGGSGELFF.

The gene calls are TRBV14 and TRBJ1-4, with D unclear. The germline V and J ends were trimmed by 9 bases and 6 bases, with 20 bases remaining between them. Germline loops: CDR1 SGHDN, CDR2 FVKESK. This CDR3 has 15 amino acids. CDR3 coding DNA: TGTGCCAGAAACGGGGAGGGCTGTCCGGATGAAAAACTGTTTTTT. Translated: CARNGEGCPDEKLFF.

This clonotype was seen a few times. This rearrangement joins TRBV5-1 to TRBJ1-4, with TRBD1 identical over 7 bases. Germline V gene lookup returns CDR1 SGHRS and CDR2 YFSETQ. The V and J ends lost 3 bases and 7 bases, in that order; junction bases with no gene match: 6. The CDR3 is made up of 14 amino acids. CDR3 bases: TGCGCCAGCAGCTCAGGGGGGAACGCTGAAAAACTGTTTTTT. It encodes CASSSGGNAEKLFF.

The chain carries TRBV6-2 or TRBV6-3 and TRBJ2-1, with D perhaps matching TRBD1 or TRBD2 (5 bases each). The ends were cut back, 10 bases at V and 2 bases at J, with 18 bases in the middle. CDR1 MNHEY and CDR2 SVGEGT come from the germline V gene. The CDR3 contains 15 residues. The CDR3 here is CATRGKGTAYNEQFF. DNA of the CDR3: TGTGCCACCCGAGGGAAAGGGACGGCCTACAATGAGCAGTTCTTC.

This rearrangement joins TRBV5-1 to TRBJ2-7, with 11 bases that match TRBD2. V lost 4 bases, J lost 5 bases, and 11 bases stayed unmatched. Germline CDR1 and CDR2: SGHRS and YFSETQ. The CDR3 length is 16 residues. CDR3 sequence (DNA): TGCGCCAGCAGCCCATTAACTAGCGGGAGTTGGAACGAGCAGTACTTC. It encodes CASSPLTSGSWNEQYF.

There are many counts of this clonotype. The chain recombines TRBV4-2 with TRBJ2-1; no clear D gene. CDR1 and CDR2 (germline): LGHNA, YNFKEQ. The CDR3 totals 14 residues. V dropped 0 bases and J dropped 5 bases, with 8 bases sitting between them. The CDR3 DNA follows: TGTGCCAGCAGCCAAGATGGGCCCCACAATGAGCAGTTCTTC. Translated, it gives CASSQDGPHNEQFF.

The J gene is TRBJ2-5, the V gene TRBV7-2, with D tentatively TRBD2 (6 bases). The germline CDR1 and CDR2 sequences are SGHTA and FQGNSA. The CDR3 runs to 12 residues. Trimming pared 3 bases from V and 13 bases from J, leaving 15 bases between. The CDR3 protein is CASSFSGAVLYF. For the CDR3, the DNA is TGTGCCAGCAGCTTTAGCGGCGCCGTCTTGTACTTC.

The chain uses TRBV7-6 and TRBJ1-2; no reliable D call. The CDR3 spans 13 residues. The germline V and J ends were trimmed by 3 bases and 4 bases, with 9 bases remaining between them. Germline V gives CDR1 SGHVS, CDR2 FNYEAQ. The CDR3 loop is CASSFPASYGYTF. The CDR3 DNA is TGTGCCAGCAGCTTCCCAGCCTCCTATGGCTACACCTTC.

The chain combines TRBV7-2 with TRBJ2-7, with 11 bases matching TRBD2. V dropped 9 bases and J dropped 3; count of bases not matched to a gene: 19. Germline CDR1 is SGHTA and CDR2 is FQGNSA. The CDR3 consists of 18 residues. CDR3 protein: CARTYPPLGTSGFYEQYF. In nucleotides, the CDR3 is TGTGCCAGAACTTATCCCCCCCTCGGGACTAGCGGATTCTACGAGCAGTACTTC.

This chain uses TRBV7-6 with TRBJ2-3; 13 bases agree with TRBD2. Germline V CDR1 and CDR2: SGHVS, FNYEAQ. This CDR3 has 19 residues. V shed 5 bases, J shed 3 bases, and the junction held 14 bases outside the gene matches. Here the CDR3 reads CASSHTWGLAGFGTDTQYF. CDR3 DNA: TGTGCCAGCAGCCATACTTGGGGACTAGCGGGATTTGGAACAGATACGCAGTATTTT.

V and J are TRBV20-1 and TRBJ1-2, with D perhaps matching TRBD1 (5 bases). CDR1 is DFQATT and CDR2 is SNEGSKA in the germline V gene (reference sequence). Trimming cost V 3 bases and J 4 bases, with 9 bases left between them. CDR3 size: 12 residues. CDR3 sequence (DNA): TGCAGTGCTAGGACAGATCCCTATGGCTACACCTTC. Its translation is CSARTDPYGYTF.

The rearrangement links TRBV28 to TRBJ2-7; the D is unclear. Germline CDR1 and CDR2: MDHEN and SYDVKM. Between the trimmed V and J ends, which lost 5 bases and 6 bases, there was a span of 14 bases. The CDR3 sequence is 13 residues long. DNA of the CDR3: TGTGCCAGCAGTCTATACTTAGAATCCGAGCAGTACTTC. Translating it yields CASSLYLESEQYF.

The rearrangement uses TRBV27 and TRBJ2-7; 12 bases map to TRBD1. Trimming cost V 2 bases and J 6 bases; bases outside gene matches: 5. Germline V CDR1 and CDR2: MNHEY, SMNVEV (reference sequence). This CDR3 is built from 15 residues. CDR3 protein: CASSLGDRGRLEQYF. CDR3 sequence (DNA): TGTGCCAGCAGTTTAGGGGACAGGGGGCGCCTCGAGCAGTACTTC.

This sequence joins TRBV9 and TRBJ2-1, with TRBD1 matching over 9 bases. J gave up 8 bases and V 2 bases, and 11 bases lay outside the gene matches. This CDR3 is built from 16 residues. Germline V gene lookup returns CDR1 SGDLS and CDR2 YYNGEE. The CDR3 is CASSVSGGQGIDEQFF. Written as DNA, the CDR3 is TGTGCCAGCAGCGTCTCGGGGGGACAGGGTATCGATGAGCAGTTCTTC.

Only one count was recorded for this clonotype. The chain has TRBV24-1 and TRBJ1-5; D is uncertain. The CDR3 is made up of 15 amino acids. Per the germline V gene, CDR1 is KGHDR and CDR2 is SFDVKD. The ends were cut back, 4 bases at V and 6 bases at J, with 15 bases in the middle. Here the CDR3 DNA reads TGTGCCACCAGTGAATCAGACGGAACGGGTCAGCCCCAGCATTTT. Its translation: CATSESDGTGQPQHF.

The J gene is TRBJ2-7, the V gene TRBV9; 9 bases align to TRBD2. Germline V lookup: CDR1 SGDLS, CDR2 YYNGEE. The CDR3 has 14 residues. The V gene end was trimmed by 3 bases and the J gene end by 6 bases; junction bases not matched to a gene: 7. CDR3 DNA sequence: TGTGCCAGCAGCGCGACCAGGACTAGCGCCGAGCAGTACTTC. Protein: CASSATRTSAEQYF.